This T cell receptor beta chain was found in a study of T-cell memory formation after mild COVID-19. The study, taken as a whole, reports: Contracting clones, day 15 to 85, had balanced CD4/CD8, and later expanders favored CD4+.

TCRdb processed the 5' RACE reads anew with MiXCR; each CDR3 protein has one entry. The profile shows 150,000 to 200,000 distinct CDR3 sequences, around 15% of them singletons. Regarding this clonotype: No antigen is known for it.

Germline V CDR1 and CDR2: SQVTM, ANQGSEA. This CDR3 spans 13 amino acids. V was trimmed by 4 bases and J by 7 bases, leaving 16 bases between them. Sequenced material: PBMCs or a T cell subset sorted from them (not recorded which). The chain couples TRBV29-1 to TRBJ1-2, with D hard to call. The TCR sequence derives from an adult woman who had mild COVID-19 (a few samples of this study predate the infection). Cell type and time point are not known. CDR3 residues: CSVGDTEPGGYTF. The CDR3 DNA follows: TGCAGCGTTGGAGACACGGAGCCTGGTGGCTACACCTTC.